This is a list of T cell receptor beta chains from one sample in a study of blood T cell repertoires in COVID-19. The repertoire was sequenced with immunoSEQ multiplex PCR; TCRdb's copy has only in-frame clones and lacks some. The table has approximately 100,000 clones, about 90% seen once; the top ten hold about 1.1%. Sequencing used peripheral blood. Every receptor here comes from a human donor in a cohort sampled during active COVID-19. The CDR3 runs from the conserved cysteine through the conserved F or W.

V gene | CDR3 protein
TRBV5-1 | CASGTGGIQPQHF
TRBV5-8 | CASSLVLGVRQPQHF
TRBV5-4 | CASSNPGGLPLHF
TRBV7-2 | CASSLRRAGAKGKTQYF
TRBV7-2 | CASSLGAGQSYEQYF
TRBV28 | CASSGQHGGYTF
TRBV9 | CASSVSGRAEAGELFF
TRBV6-5 | CASRPVNQPQHF
TRBV9 | CASSVSGQETQYF
TRBV18 | CASSPGPGLATGELFF
TRBV25-1 | CASSAGTGISNQPQHF
TRBV14 | CASSQYVERGEQYF
TRBV6-2/TRBV6-3 | CASSYSMSGLAGSSYEQYF
TRBV4-3 | CASSQDPNAGANYNEQFF
TRBV12-3/TRBV12-4 | CASSSRTGEKLFF
TRBV4-1 | CASSQASLGNTIYF
TRBV10-3 | CAISSSGGERGGYTF
TRBV7-3 | CASSLMYRTSGRTRLDTGELFF